These 23 T cell receptor beta chains were all obtained from the same sample, sequenced in a study of control samples from healthy donors and cancer patients. Produced via immunoSEQ multiplex PCR; TCRdb's table is partial and in-frame only. The data show approximately 84,000 clones, around 82% seen once. Input material: blood. The receptors shown here come from a woman aged 60-70 years in good health.

This clone was found once. The chain uses TRBV7-9 and TRBJ1-5; no reliable D call. V was clipped by 2 bases and J by 4 bases, with 9 bases between them. CDR1 SEHNR and CDR2 FQNEAQ come from the germline V gene (reference sequence). The length of the CDR3 is 14 residues. The CDR3, as DNA: TGTGCCAGCAGCTTAACGGGAGGGAATCAGCCCCAGCATTTT. This codes for CASSLTGGNQPQHF. Full variable domain (outside the CDR3, taken from reference TRBV7-9 and TRBJ1-5): DTGVSQNPRHKITKRGQNVTFRCDPISEHNRLYWYRQTLGQGPEFLTYFQNEAQLEKSRLLSDRFSAERPKGSFSTLEIQRTEQGDSAMYLCASSLTGGNQPQHFGDGTRLSIL.

This sequence joins TRBV27 and TRBJ1-1; maybe TRBD1 (5 bases). The ends were cut back, 5 bases at V and 1 base at J, with 11 bases in the middle. This CDR3 spans 14 amino acids. Germline values: CDR1 MNHEY, CDR2 SMNVEV (reference sequence). This CDR3 reads CASSPGLRNTEAFF. DNA for the CDR3: TGTGCCAGCAGTCCGGGACTCAGGAACACTGAAGCTTTCTTT.

The chain joins TRBV7-9 to TRBJ2-7; TRBD1 matches 8 bases. This CDR3 comprises 14 residues. CDR1 SEHNR and CDR2 FQNEAQ come from the germline V gene (reference sequence). Unmatched junction bases numbered 4, after V lost 3 bases and J lost 3 bases. DNA of the CDR3: TGTGCCAGCAGCTTCACCGGACAGGGCTACGAGCAGTACTTC. It specifies CASSFTGQGYEQYF.

V and J are TRBV21-1 and TRBJ1-5; TRBD1, the table's D call, was not compared with the DNA. TRBV21-1 is noted as a pseudogene. There are 17 residues in the CDR3. The CDR3: CASSVGQDASGNQPQHF. The CDR3 DNA is TGTGCCAGCAGCGTGGGACAGGACGCTTCTGGCAATCAGCCCCAGCATTTT.

The chain is built from TRBV6-2 or TRBV6-3 and TRBJ1-6, with 11 bases identical to TRBD1. CDR3 length equals 16 residues. CDR1 MNHEY and CDR2 SVGEGT come from the germline V gene. V lost 5 bases and J lost 8; bases outside the gene matches: 8. The CDR3, as DNA: TGTGCCAGCAGTGCGGCGGACAGGGGGCATGATTCACCCCTCCACTTT. Its protein product is CASSAADRGHDSPLHF.

This clone appeared a single time. J is TRBJ2-1 and V is TRBV25-1; no firm D call. The CDR3 extends over 14 amino acids. Germline V gene sequence: CDR1 MGHDK, CDR2 SYGVNS. V was trimmed by 5 bases and J by 0 bases, leaving 8 bases between them. The chain's CDR3 is CASSRRGSYNEQFF. The CDR3 bases are TGTGCCAGCAGTAGGCGTGGCTCCTACAATGAGCAGTTCTTC. The full variable domain, rest sourced from reference TRBV25-1 and TRBJ2-1, is EADIYQTPRYLVIGTGKKITLECSQTMGHDKMYWYQQDPGMELHLIHYSYGVNSTEKGDLSSESTVSRIRTEHFPLTLESARPSHTSQYLCASSRRGSYNEQFFGPGTRLTVL.

A few counts support this clone. V usage is TRBV2 and J usage is TRBJ2-1, with TRBD2 matching over 9 bases. Trimming removed 8 bases from V and 0 bases from J; junction bases left unmatched: 8. The CDR3 runs to 16 residues. Germline CDR1 reads SNHLY; CDR2 reads FYNNEI. As DNA, the CDR3 is TGTGCCAGCTGGGCTAGCGGGAAAAGCTCCTACAATGAGCAGTTCTTC. It yields the protein CASWASGKSSYNEQFF.

As DNA, the CDR3 is TGTGCCAGCAGTGGAAACAGGGGCGACGAGCAGTACTTC. Residues: CASSGNRGDEQYF. The chain joins TRBV2 to TRBJ2-7, with TRBD1 identical over 7 bases. Germline CDR1 reads SNHLY; CDR2 reads FYNNEI. CDR3 length: 13 residues. The J segment lost 5 bases and the V segment lost 4 bases, leaving 5 bases of the junction unmatched. The complete variable domain, with remaining parts taken from reference TRBV2 and TRBJ2-7, reads EPEVTQTPSHQVTQMGQEVILRCVPISNHLYFYWYRQILGQKVEFLVSFYNNEISEKSEIFDDQFSVERPDGSNFTLKIRSTKLEDSAMYFCASSGNRGDEQYFGPGTRLTVT.

The chain uses TRBV4-3 and TRBJ1-2, with TRBD1 matching over 9 bases. The germline V gene encodes CDR1 LGHNA and CDR2 YSLEER. The CDR3 contains 15 residues. With V trimmed by 4 bases and J by 0 bases, 3 bases remained unmatched. CDR3 amino acids: CASSPQGASNYGYTF. The DNA of the CDR3 is TGCGCCAGCAGCCCACAGGGGGCCTCTAACTATGGCTACACCTTC.

This sequence joins TRBV19 and TRBJ2-3; perhaps TRBD2 as D (5 bases). There are 11 residues in the CDR3. Germline V gene data show CDR1 as LNHDA and CDR2 as SQIVND (reference sequence). Trimming left V 7 bases short and J 5 bases short, with 7 bases between. CDR3 in DNA: TGTGCCAGTATGGGGAGAGATACGCAGTATTTT. It encodes CASMGRDTQYF.

The rearrangement joins TRBV7-8 to TRBJ1-5; D possibly corresponds to TRBD1 (5 bases). The CDR3 covers 14 residues. V lost 1 base and J 6 bases, leaving 10 bases between the germline ends. The germline gives CDR1 SGHVS, CDR2 FQNEAQ. CDR3 nucleotide sequence: TGTGCCAGCAGCTTAGGGGTGGACACTCAGCCCCAGCATTTT. Translated: CASSLGVDTQPQHF.

The rearrangement links TRBV19 to TRBJ2-7; the D gene could be TRBD1 or TRBD2 (8 bases each). This CDR3 is built from 15 residues. V dropped 5 bases and J dropped 4 bases, with 18 bases sitting between them. The germline V gene encodes CDR1 LNHDA and CDR2 SQIVND (reference sequence). Written as DNA, the CDR3 is TGTGCCAGTAGTCGGGAGGGCAGGGGGCTATACGAGCAGTACTTC. This gives the protein CASSREGRGLYEQYF.

This chain joins TRBV7-9 and TRBJ1-2; D is unclear. Germline lookup yields CDR1 SEHNR and CDR2 FQNEAQ (reference sequence). CDR3 length: 12 amino acids. Trimming took 1 base from V and 7 from J, leaving 7 bases between them. The CDR3 DNA follows: TGTGCCAGCAGCTTAGTTTCTCGTGGCTACACCTTC. Translating it yields CASSLVSRGYTF.

This clone came up once. This chain connects TRBV6-1 to TRBJ2-7; maybe TRBD1 (5 bases). The length of the CDR3 is 13 residues. Germline V gene lookup returns CDR1 MNHNS and CDR2 SASEGT. Deletions cut 1 base from V and 2 bases from J, with 6 bases between. The CDR3 sequence is CASSEGQPYEQYF. The CDR3 nucleotides read TGTGCCAGCAGTGAAGGACAGCCCTACGAGCAGTACTTC.

This chain joins TRBV28 and TRBJ2-1, with a possible D match to TRBD2 (6 bases). Germline CDR1 reads MDHEN; CDR2 reads SYDVKM. V was trimmed by 3 bases and J by 5 bases, leaving 14 bases between them. The CDR3 contains 15 residues. CDR3 in DNA: TGTGCCAGCAGTTTTCGGCTAGCGCTAGACAATGAGCAGTTCTTC. It encodes CASSFRLALDNEQFF. The whole variable domain, filled in from reference TRBV28 and TRBJ2-1, reads DVKVTQSSRYLVKRTGEKVFLECVQDMDHENMFWYRQDPGLGLRLIYFSYDVKMKEKGDIPEGYSVSREKKERFSLILESASTNQTSMYLCASSFRLALDNEQFFGPGTRLTVL.

This chain connects TRBV19 to TRBJ2-7; D may be TRBD2 (6 bases). The ends were cut back, 5 bases at V and 7 bases at J, with 15 bases in the middle. In germline, CDR1 is LNHDA, CDR2 SQIVND (reference sequence). This CDR3 contains 13 residues. The CDR3 DNA sequence: TGTGCCAGTAGTTTGGTAGCGGCCGGGGAGCAGTACTTC. It yields the protein CASSLVAAGEQYF.

This chain joins TRBV9 and TRBJ2-4; maybe TRBD2 (7 bases). V dropped 3 bases and J dropped 8 bases, with 18 bases sitting between them. CDR1 is SGDLS and CDR2 is YYNGEE in the germline V gene. The CDR3 is made up of 15 amino acids. The CDR3 sequence: CASSDPGGVRDIQYF. The CDR3 DNA reads as TGTGCCAGCAGCGATCCGGGGGGCGTTCGAGACATTCAGTACTTC.

The rearrangement links TRBV19 to TRBJ2-7; D is unresolved. CDR3 length equals 13 residues. V dropped 5 bases and J dropped 7 bases, with 15 bases sitting between them. Germline loops: CDR1 LNHDA, CDR2 SQIVND (reference sequence). CDR3 protein: CASSPGTSGEQYF. The CDR3 coding sequence is TGTGCCAGTAGTCCAGGCACCTCCGGAGAGCAGTACTTC. Filled out from reference TRBV19 and TRBJ2-7, the complete variable domain reads DGGITQSPKYLFRKEGQNVTLSCEQNLNHDAMYWYRQDPGQGLRLIYYSQIVNDFQKGDIAEGYSVSREKKESFPLTVTSAQKNPTAFYLCASSPGTSGEQYFGPGTRLTVT.

The V gene is TRBV19, the J gene TRBJ2-1; 11 bases align to TRBD2. The V segment lost 6 bases and the J segment 12 bases; nucleotides outside the gene matches: 4. The CDR3 spans 12 residues. The germline gives CDR1 LNHDA, CDR2 SQIVND (reference sequence). For the CDR3, the DNA is TGTGCCAGTAGCCGCGGGACTAGCGGGCAGTTCTTC. Translating gives CASSRGTSGQFF.

This chain connects TRBV6-5 to TRBJ2-1; 7 nucleotides match TRBD1. The CDR3 contains 15 residues. V shed 6 bases, J shed 5 bases, and the junction held 10 bases outside the gene matches. Germline V gene lookup returns CDR1 MNHEY and CDR2 SVGAGI. In nucleotides, the CDR3 is TGTGCCAGCAGAGGCCCGGGACAGCGTAACAATGAGCAGTTCTTC. Amino acids: CASRGPGQRNNEQFF.

J is TRBJ2-1 and V is TRBV15, with D unresolved. The CDR3 is made up of 14 amino acids. Germline CDR1 reads LNHNV; CDR2 reads YYDKDF (reference sequence). V was cut by 1 base and J by 7 bases, with 11 bases left in between. The DNA of the CDR3 is TGTGCCACCAGCAGAGTGGGTATGCAGAATGAGCAGTTCTTC. Translating it yields CATSRVGMQNEQFF.

The V call is TRBV5-5, the J call TRBJ2-1; TRBD2 is a possible D gene (6 bases). CDR1 and CDR2 (germline): SGHKS, YYEKEE (reference sequence). With 0 bases removed from V and 6 bases from J, the gap between germline ends came to 13 bases. This CDR3 contains 15 residues. The CDR3 sequence: CASSLVADAPNEQFF. Here the CDR3 DNA reads TGTGCCAGCAGCTTGGTAGCGGATGCCCCCAATGAGCAGTTCTTC.

The CDR3 nucleotides read TGTGCCAGCAGCTCCCCCCCGGAGGGGGCAGGAAACACCATATATTTT. Translated, it gives CASSSPPEGAGNTIYF. The chain joins TRBV7-8 to TRBJ1-3, with TRBD1 identical over 7 bases. Germline V lookup: CDR1 SGHVS, CDR2 FQNEAQ. V gave up 4 bases and J gave up 4 bases; unmatched junction bases: 10. The length of the CDR3 is 16 residues. Full variable domain (remainder filled in from reference TRBV7-8 and TRBJ1-3): GAGVSQSPRYKVAKRGQDVALRCDPISGHVSLFWYQQALGQGPEFLTYFQNEAQLDKSGLPSDRFFAERPEGSVSTLKIQRTQQEDSAVYLCASSSPPEGAGNTIYFGEGSWLTVV.